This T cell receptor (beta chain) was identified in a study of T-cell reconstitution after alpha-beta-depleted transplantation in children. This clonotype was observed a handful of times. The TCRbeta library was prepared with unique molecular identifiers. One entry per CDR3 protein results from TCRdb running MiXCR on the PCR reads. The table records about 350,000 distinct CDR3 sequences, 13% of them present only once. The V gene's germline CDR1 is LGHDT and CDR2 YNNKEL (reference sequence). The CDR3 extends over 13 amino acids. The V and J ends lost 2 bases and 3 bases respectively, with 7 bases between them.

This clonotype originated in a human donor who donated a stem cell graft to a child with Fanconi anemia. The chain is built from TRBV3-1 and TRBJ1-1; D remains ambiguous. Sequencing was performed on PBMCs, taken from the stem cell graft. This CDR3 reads CASSQLTDTEAFF. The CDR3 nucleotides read TGTGCCAGCAGCCAATTAACCGACACTGAAGCTTTCTTT.